Presented here are 31 T cell receptor beta chains from one specimen sequenced in a study of CD8 T cells in ankylosing spondylitis (dated by TCRdb to about 2017). Libraries were constructed by 5' RACE. The sample was run on an Illumina HiSeq 2500. The public reads were reprocessed in TCRdb via fastp at Q25 and MiXCR, keeping in-frame beta chains. All rows with the same CDR3 protein become a single entry with the most common DNA and genes. This sample is represented by 200,000 or so distinct CDR3 sequences; 13% of them were singletons. 8% to 13% of the sample rests with the top ten. Sequenced: blood, either unsorted or a sorted T cell fraction (not recorded which). All receptors derive from a female donor with ankylosing spondylitis or in good health (not recorded which).

On this clonotype: Possible read error: a much larger clone is one base away. The genes are TRBV11-2 and TRBJ1-2; TRBD1 matches at 7 bases. The CDR3 totals 15 residues. The trim removed 7 bases at V and 10 bases at J, leaving 18 bases unmatched. Per germline, CDR1 SGHAT and CDR2 FQNNGV. CDR3 nucleotide sequence: TGTGCCAGCAACCTCAACCCCACCGCGACAGGGATCTACACCTTC. Translated: CASNLNPTATGIYTF.

The V gene is TRBV5-1, the J gene TRBJ2-7, with 10 bases lining up with TRBD2. The CDR3 has 14 residues. The V gene end was trimmed by 5 bases and the J gene end by 2 bases; junction bases not matched to a gene: 4. Germline-derived CDR1 and CDR2 are SGHRS and YFSETQ. The chain's CDR3 is CASSLTSGAYEQYF. CDR3 bases: TGCGCCAGCAGTCTTACTAGCGGGGCCTACGAGCAGTACTTC.

This clonotype has a count of ten or more. The gene calls are TRBV24-1 and TRBJ1-1; D ambiguous. CDR1 and CDR2 (germline): KGHDR, SFDVKD. This CDR3 region has 13 residues. V lost 3 bases and J 7 bases, leaving 11 bases between the germline ends. The CDR3 sequence: CATSDPGGVEAFF. In DNA, the CDR3 is TGTGCCACCAGTGATCCCGGAGGAGTTGAAGCTTTCTTT.

This clonotype came up many times. The chain has TRBV12-3 or TRBV12-4 and TRBJ2-7; a possible D gene is TRBD2 (6 bases). Trimming stripped 7 bases from V and 1 base from J, with 8 bases between. There are 12 residues in the CDR3. The CDR3 loop reads CASNSGSYEQYF. The DNA for the CDR3 is TGTGCCAGCAATAGCGGATCCTACGAGCAGTACTTC.

A word on this clonotype: A much larger clonotype is one base distant, so this may be a read error. The chain joins TRBV30 to TRBJ1-2; 10 bases align to TRBD1. The CDR3 extends over 15 amino acids. Germline V gene lookup returns CDR1 GTSNPN and CDR2 SVGIG (reference sequence). The CDR3 DNA follows: TGTGCCTGGAGGGGACAGGGGCAGGGGAACTATGGCTCCACCTTC. Protein product: CAWRGQGQGNYGSTF.

This clonotype was counted many times. V gene TRBV29-1 combines with J gene TRBJ2-3, with TRBD1 matching over 7 bases. Germline V CDR1 and CDR2: SQVTM, ANQGSEA. The CDR3 extends over 16 amino acids. With 0 bases clipped from V and 1 base from J, the junction kept 7 bases outside the gene matches. CDR3 sequence: CSVEDFTGQRTDTQYF. The CDR3 coding sequence is TGCAGCGTTGAAGACTTCACGGGACAGCGCACAGATACGCAGTATTTT.

This clonotype appeared many times. The V gene is TRBV3-1, the J gene TRBJ1-3; the D is unclear. The CDR3 has 15 amino acids. From germline, CDR1 is LGHDT and CDR2 YNNKEL (reference sequence). The V gene lost 4 bases and the J gene lost 0 bases, with 10 bases spanning the gap. The CDR3 here is CASSPDGYSGNTIYF. The CDR3 DNA reads TGTGCCAGCAGCCCTGACGGTTACTCTGGAAACACCATATATTTT.

This clonotype showed up many times. The J gene is TRBJ1-1, the V gene TRBV29-1; D is uncertain. The V gene lost 7 bases and the J gene lost 0 bases, with 15 bases spanning the gap. The CDR3 covers 14 residues. CDR1 SQVTM and CDR2 ANQGSEA come from the germline V gene. Here the CDR3 DNA reads TGCAGCGCAGAGAGCACTGAGTTGAACACTGAAGCTTTCTTT. Amino acid sequence: CSAESTELNTEAFF.

Many counts were recorded for this clonotype. This chain uses TRBV27 with TRBJ1-4; no clear D. Per the germline V gene, CDR1 is MNHEY and CDR2 is SMNVEV (reference sequence). CDR3 size: 15 residues. With 7 bases removed from V and 0 bases from J, the gap between germline ends came to 12 bases. CDR3 residues: CASKLGLATNEKLFF. CDR3 sequence (DNA): TGTGCCAGCAAGTTGGGATTAGCAACTAATGAAAAACTGTTTTTT.

The chain carries TRBV11-1 and TRBJ2-7, with TRBD2 identical over 9 bases. Germline lookup yields CDR1 SGHAT and CDR2 FQDESV (reference sequence). V dropped 6 bases and J dropped 3; count of bases not matched to a gene: 18. The CDR3 is made up of 18 amino acids. The CDR3 bases are TGTGCCAGCAGGTTTGTTCGTAGCGGGAGCCTCGGGGTCTACGAGCAGTACTTC. Its protein is CASRFVRSGSLGVYEQYF.

This clonotype was observed a few times. The gene calls are TRBV14 and TRBJ2-7; unclear D gene. The CDR3 is 12 amino acids. Between the trimmed V and J ends, which lost 1 base and 4 bases, there was a span of 5 bases. Germline V gives CDR1 SGHDN, CDR2 FVKESK. CDR3 protein: CASSQVGYEQYF. The DNA for the CDR3 is TGTGCCAGCAGCCAAGTCGGTTACGAGCAGTACTTC. The full variable domain, rest sourced from reference TRBV14 and TRBJ2-7, is EAGVTQFPSHSVIEKGQTVTLRCDPISGHDNLYWYRRVMGKEIKFLLHFVKESKQDESGMPNNRFLAERTGGTYSTLKVQPAELEDSGVYFCASSQVGYEQYFGPGTRLTVT.

This clonotype was seen many times. The chain combines TRBV20-1 with TRBJ2-3; the match to TRBD2 covers 11 bases. This CDR3 has 15 residues. V dropped 6 bases and J dropped 4; count of bases not matched to a gene: 9. The germline V gene encodes CDR1 DFQATT and CDR2 SNEGSKA (reference sequence). The CDR3 spells CSAPPLAGGADTQYF. The CDR3 nucleotides are TGCAGTGCGCCCCCCCTAGCGGGAGGTGCAGATACGCAGTATTTT.

J is TRBJ1-2 and V is TRBV29-1; TRBD1 is a possible D gene (5 bases). V was shortened by 0 bases and J by 2 bases, with 10 bases between the two germline ends. The CDR3 contains 14 residues. Germline V gene lookup returns CDR1 SQVTM and CDR2 ANQGSEA. This CDR3 reads CSVEDPGENYGYTF. The CDR3, as DNA: TGCAGCGTTGAAGATCCGGGGGAGAACTATGGCTACACCTTC. The variable domain in full, completed from reference TRBV29-1 and TRBJ1-2, reads SAVISQKPSRDICQRGTSLTIQCQVDSQVTMMFWYRQQPGQSLTLIATANQGSEATYESGFVIDKFPISRPNLTFSTLTVSNMSPEDSSIYLCSVEDPGENYGYTFGSGTRLTVV.

This clonotype was counted at least ten times. V gene TRBV6-5 combines with J gene TRBJ2-2, with unresolved D. V dropped 0 bases and J dropped 7 bases, with 9 bases sitting between them. Germline V gene data show CDR1 as MNHEY and CDR2 as SVGAGI. The CDR3 extends over 14 amino acids. The CDR3 nucleotides read TGTGCCAGCAGTTACTCGATTAGAATCGGGGAGCTGTTTTTT. Translated, it gives CASSYSIRIGELFF.

Remarks on this clonotype: A much larger clone lies a single base off, so this may be a read error. V and J are TRBV7-2 and TRBJ2-2; 11 positions match TRBD2. Germline assignment: CDR1 SGHTA and CDR2 FQGNSA. The CDR3 length is 17 residues. CDR3 DNA sequence: TGTGCCAGCATCAGATCCGGGACTAGCGGCAACACCAGGGAGCTGTTTTTT. This codes for CASIRSGTSGNTRELFF.

This clonotype was counted ten times or more. The chain employs TRBV7-2 and TRBJ1-4; TRBD1 matches 10 bases. This CDR3 is built from 17 residues. Looked up from germline, CDR1 is SGHTA and CDR2 is FQGNSA. V gave up 5 bases and J gave up 4 bases; unmatched junction bases: 10. CDR3: CASSATGGAAGNEKLFF. The CDR3 DNA is TGTGCCAGCAGCGCGACAGGGGGCGCGGCGGGTAATGAAAAACTGTTTTTT.

This clonotype occurred a few times. The chain has TRBV20-1 and TRBJ2-5; D perhaps matches TRBD1 (5 bases). This CDR3 has 13 amino acids. Germline values: CDR1 DFQATT, CDR2 SNEGSKA (reference sequence). Deletions cut 4 bases from V and 0 bases from J, with 9 bases between. This CDR3 is CSAKGANQETQYF. The DNA of the CDR3 is TGCAGTGCTAAAGGGGCCAACCAAGAGACCCAGTACTTC.

V is TRBV24-1 and J is TRBJ2-3; D is uncertain. The CDR3 contains 13 residues. Germline V gene data show CDR1 as KGHDR and CDR2 as SFDVKD. Trimming stripped 2 bases from V and 2 bases from J, with 4 bases between. The CDR3 DNA reads TGTGCCACCAGTGATTCCCTCACAGATACGCAGTATTTT. Amino acid sequence: CATSDSLTDTQYF.

The rearrangement joins TRBV25-1 to TRBJ1-2; possible D gene TRBD1, 6 bases. Germline CDR1 and CDR2: MGHDK and SYGVNS. This CDR3 comprises 13 residues. The V end was cut by 4 bases, the J end by 4 bases, with 10 bases between. The CDR3 sequence is CASSGEGGYGYTF. CDR3 nucleotide sequence: TGTGCCAGCAGTGGAGAGGGGGGCTATGGCTACACCTTC.

This clonotype was seen many times. V is TRBV7-8 and J is TRBJ1-2; D unclear. The germline V gene encodes CDR1 SGHVS and CDR2 FQNEAQ. This CDR3 has 14 residues. Trimming removed 5 bases from V and 0 bases from J, with 10 bases in between. The CDR3 reads CASSVAGANYGYTF. CDR3 nucleotides: TGTGCCAGCAGCGTGGCGGGAGCTAACTATGGCTACACCTTC. Full variable domain (remainder filled in from reference TRBV7-8 and TRBJ1-2): GAGVSQSPRYKVAKRGQDVALRCDPISGHVSLFWYQQALGQGPEFLTYFQNEAQLDKSGLPSDRFFAERPEGSVSTLKIQRTQQEDSAVYLCASSVAGANYGYTFGSGTRLTVV.

The table lists this clonotype with many counts. The chain has TRBV7-9 and TRBJ1-3; no firm D call. The V end was cut by 1 base, the J end by 0 bases, with 10 bases between. The CDR3 sequence is 16 residues long. Germline CDR1 SEHNR, CDR2 FQNEAQ (reference sequence). Written as DNA, the CDR3 is TGTGCCAGCAGCTTAGTCGGCGGAAGCTCTGGAAACACCATATATTTT. This encodes CASSLVGGSSGNTIYF.

The J gene is TRBJ1-6, the V gene TRBV5-8; 10 bases agree with TRBD1. Trimming at V came to 4 bases and at J to 7 bases, leaving 5 bases not matched to a gene. The length of the CDR3 is 15 residues. Germline lookup yields CDR1 SGHTS and CDR2 YDEGEE. The CDR3 DNA reads as TGTGCCAGCAGCACGGGACAGGGGAGGAATTCACCCCTCCACTTT. Translating it yields CASSTGQGRNSPLHF. The variable domain in full, completed from reference TRBV5-8 and TRBJ1-6, reads EAGVTQSPTHLIKTRGQQATLRCSPISGHTSVYWYQQALGLGLQFLLWYDEGEERNRGNFPPRFSGRQFPNYSSELNVNALELEDSALYLCASSTGQGRNSPLHFGNGTRLTVT.

The chain uses TRBV7-3 and TRBJ2-1, with 8 nucleotides matching TRBD2. The CDR3 length is 13 residues. J was trimmed by 5 bases and V by 5 bases; bases with no gene match: 2. Germline V gene lookup returns CDR1 SGHTA and CDR2 FQGTGA. CDR3 coding DNA: TGTGCCAGCAGCCGTAGCGGGAACAATGAGCAGTTCTTC. This translates into CASSRSGNNEQFF.

V gene TRBV20-1 combines with J gene TRBJ1-5; no definite D call. CDR1 is DFQATT, CDR2 SNEGSKA, per germline (reference sequence). Trimming took 5 bases from V and 6 from J, leaving 11 bases between them. The CDR3 has 12 amino acids. The CDR3 sequence is CSAGGQSQPQHF. The DNA of the CDR3 is TGCAGTGCTGGAGGGCAGAGTCAGCCCCAGCATTTT.

This clonotype was seen ten or more times. V gene TRBV4-3 combines with J gene TRBJ1-2; a weak D match, TRBD1 (6 bases). V dropped 4 bases and J dropped 5 bases, with 14 bases sitting between them. The germline gives CDR1 LGHNA, CDR2 YSLEER. There are 14 residues in the CDR3. CDR3 residues: CASSPGDPSYGYTF. The CDR3 DNA reads as TGCGCCAGCAGCCCAGGGGACCCAAGTTATGGCTACACCTTC.

The chain carries TRBV6-5 and TRBJ2-1; 9 nucleotides agree with TRBD2. The CDR3 contains 17 residues. CDR1 and CDR2 from the germline V gene are MNHEY and SVGAGI. Trimming at V came to 0 bases and at J to 3 bases, leaving 6 bases not matched to a gene. CDR3 nucleotides: TGTGCCAGCAGTTACTCCTTGGCGGGAGGGGTCTACAATGAGCAGTTCTTC. Amino acids: CASSYSLAGGVYNEQFF.

This clonotype was counted ten times or more. This chain links TRBV6-2 or TRBV6-3 with TRBJ1-5; 9 bases are shared with TRBD1. The CDR3 sequence is 19 residues long. Germline V gene lookup returns CDR1 MNHEY and CDR2 SVGEGT. V lost 6 bases and J lost 0; bases outside the gene matches: 15. This chain's CDR3 is CASSLNRDRDVHSNQPQHF. The DNA of the CDR3 is TGTGCCAGCAGCCTAAACCGGGACAGGGACGTCCATAGCAATCAGCCCCAGCATTTT.

This clonotype was seen a few times. V and J are TRBV19 and TRBJ1-2; D might be TRBD1 (6 bases). The V gene's germline CDR1 is LNHDA and CDR2 SQIVND (reference sequence). Between the trimmed V and J ends, which lost 6 bases and 10 bases, there was a span of 18 bases. The CDR3 has 13 residues. The CDR3 DNA is TGTGCCAGTAGACCGACAGGCGGGTCGGACTACACCTTC. Amino acids: CASRPTGGSDYTF.

V gene TRBV7-9 combines with J gene TRBJ2-1; the match to TRBD2 covers 8 bases. The trim removed 5 bases at V and 5 bases at J, leaving 8 bases unmatched. From germline, CDR1 is SEHNR and CDR2 FQNEAQ (reference sequence). The CDR3 spans 15 residues. DNA of the CDR3: TGTGCCAGCAGCCGAACTAGCGGCCACGACAATGAGCAGTTCTTC. Encoded protein: CASSRTSGHDNEQFF.

As concerns this clonotype: A read error may explain this, as a much larger clone is one base away. The chain joins TRBV24-1 to TRBJ2-3; D uncertain. Germline loops: CDR1 KGHDR, CDR2 SFDVKD. This CDR3 region has 15 residues. CDR3 nucleotides: TGTGCCGCCAGTGATCCGTCCAGGTCCGTGTCCACGCAGTATTTT. It specifies CAASDPSRSVSTQYF.

This clonotype was picked up a small number of times. V usage is TRBV18 and J usage is TRBJ1-1, with D perhaps TRBD1 (6 bases). Trimming shortened V by 5 bases and J by 2 bases, and 15 bases separated the two germline ends. Germline V lookup: CDR1 KGHSH, CDR2 LQKENI. This CDR3 contains 15 residues. The CDR3: CASSKTGQRNTEAFF. For the CDR3, the DNA is TGTGCCAGCTCAAAAACCGGACAGAGAAACACTGAAGCTTTCTTT.